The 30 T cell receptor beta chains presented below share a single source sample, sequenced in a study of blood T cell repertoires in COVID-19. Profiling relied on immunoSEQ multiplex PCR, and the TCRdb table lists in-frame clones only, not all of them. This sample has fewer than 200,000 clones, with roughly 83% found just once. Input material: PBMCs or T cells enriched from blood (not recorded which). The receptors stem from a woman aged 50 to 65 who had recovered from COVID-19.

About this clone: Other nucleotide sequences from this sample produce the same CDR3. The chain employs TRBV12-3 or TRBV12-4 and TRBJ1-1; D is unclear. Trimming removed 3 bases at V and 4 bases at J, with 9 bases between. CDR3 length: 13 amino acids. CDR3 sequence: CASSLAGGTEAFF. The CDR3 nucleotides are TGTGCCAGCAGTTTGGCAGGTGGCACTGAAGCTTTCTTT.

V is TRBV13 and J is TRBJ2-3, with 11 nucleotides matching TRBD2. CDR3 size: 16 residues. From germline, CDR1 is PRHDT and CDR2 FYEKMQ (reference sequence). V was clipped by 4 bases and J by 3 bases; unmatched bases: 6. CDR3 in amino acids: CASSSLAGGRTDTQYF. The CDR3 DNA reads TGTGCCAGCAGCTCCTTAGCGGGGGGGCGGACAGATACGCAGTATTTT. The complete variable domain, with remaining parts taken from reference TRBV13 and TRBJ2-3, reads AAGVIQSPRHLIKEKRETATLKCYPIPRHDTVYWYQQGPGQDPQFLISFYEKMQSDKGSIPDRFSAQQFSDYHSELNMSSLELGDSALYFCASSSLAGGRTDTQYFGPGTRLTVL.

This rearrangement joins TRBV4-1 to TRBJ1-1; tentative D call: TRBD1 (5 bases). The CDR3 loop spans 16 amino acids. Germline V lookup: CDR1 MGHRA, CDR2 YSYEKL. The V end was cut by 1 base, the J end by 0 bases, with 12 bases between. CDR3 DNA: TGCGCCAGCAGCCAAGTCCCGGGCAGGGTGAACACTGAAGCTTTCTTT. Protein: CASSQVPGRVNTEAFF.

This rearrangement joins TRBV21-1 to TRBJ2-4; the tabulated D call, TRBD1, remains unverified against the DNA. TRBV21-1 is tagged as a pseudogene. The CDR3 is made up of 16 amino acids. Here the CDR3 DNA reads TGTGCCAGCAGCCTCAAGGACAGGGGGCGTAAGGACATTCAGTACTTC. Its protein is CASSLKDRGRKDIQYF.

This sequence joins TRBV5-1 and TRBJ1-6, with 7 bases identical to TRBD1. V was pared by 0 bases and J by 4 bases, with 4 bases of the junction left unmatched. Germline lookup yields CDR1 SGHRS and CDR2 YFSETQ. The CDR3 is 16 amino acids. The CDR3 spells CASSLETGRYNSPLHF. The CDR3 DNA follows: TGCGCCAGCAGCTTGGAGACAGGGCGATATAATTCACCCCTCCACTTT. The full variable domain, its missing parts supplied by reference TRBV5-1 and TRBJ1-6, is KAGVTQTPRYLIKTRGQQVTLSCSPISGHRSVSWYQQTPGQGLQFLFEYFSETQRNKGNFPGRFSGRQFSNSRSEMNVSTLELGDSALYLCASSLETGRYNSPLHFGNGTRLTVT.

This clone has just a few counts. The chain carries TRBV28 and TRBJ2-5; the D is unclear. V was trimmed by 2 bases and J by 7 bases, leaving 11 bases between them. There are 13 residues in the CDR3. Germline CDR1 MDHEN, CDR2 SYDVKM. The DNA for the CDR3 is TGTGCCAGCAGTTTAATGACCCGCGGGACCCAGTACTTC. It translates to CASSLMTRGTQYF.

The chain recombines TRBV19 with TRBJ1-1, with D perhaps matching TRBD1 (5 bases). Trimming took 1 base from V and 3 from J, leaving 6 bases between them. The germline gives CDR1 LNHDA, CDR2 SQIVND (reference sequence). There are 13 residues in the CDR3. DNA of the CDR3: TGTGCCAGTAGTATAGGGGGGGACACTGAAGCTTTCTTT. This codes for CASSIGGDTEAFF.

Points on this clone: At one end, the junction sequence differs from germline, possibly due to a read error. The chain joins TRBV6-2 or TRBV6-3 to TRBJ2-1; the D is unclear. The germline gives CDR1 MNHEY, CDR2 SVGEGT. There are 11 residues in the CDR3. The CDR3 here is CASSLYDEQFF. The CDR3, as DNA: TGTGCCAGCAGCCTCTACGATGAGCAGTTCTTC.

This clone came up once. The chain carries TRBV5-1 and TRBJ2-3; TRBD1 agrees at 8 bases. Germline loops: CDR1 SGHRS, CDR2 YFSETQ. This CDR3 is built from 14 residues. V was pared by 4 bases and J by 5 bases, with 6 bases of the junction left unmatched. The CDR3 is CASSTDRELDTQYF. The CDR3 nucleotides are TGCGCCAGCAGCACGGACAGGGAGTTAGATACGCAGTATTTT.

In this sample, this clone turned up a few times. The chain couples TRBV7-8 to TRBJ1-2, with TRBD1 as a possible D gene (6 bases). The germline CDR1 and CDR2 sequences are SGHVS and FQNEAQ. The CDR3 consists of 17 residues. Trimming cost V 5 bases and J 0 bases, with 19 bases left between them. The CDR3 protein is CASSPMAGGYANYGYTF. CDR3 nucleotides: TGTGCCAGCAGCCCCATGGCGGGGGGCTACGCTAACTATGGCTACACCTTC.

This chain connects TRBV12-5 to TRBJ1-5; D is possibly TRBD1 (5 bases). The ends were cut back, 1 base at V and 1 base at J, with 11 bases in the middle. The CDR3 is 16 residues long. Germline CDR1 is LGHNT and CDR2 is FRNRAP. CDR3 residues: CASGLGATASNQPQHF. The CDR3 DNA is TGTGCTAGTGGTTTGGGAGCGACAGCCAGCAATCAGCCCCAGCATTTT.

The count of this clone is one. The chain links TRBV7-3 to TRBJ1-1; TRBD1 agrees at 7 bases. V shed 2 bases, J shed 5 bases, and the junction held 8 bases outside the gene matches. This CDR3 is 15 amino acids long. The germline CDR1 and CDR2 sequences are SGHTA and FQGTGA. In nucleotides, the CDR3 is TGTGCCAGCAGCTTAGGGAGTAGGGGGCAAACTGAAGCTTTCTTT. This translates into CASSLGSRGQTEAFF.

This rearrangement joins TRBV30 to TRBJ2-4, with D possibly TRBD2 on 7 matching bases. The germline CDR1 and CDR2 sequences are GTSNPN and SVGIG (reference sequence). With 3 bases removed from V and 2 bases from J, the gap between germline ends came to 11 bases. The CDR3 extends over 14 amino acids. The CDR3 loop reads CAWRGRGSKNIQYF. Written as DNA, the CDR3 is TGTGCCTGGAGGGGGAGGGGGTCCAAAAACATTCAGTACTTC.

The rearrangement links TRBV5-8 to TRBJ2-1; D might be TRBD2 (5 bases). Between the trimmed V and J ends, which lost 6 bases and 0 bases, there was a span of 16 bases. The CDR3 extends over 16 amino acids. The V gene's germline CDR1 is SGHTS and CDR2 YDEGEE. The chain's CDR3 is CASNPGILGSYNEQFF. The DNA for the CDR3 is TGTGCCAGCAACCCCGGGATCCTCGGCTCCTACAATGAGCAGTTCTTC. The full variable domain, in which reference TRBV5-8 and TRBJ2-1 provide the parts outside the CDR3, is EAGVTQSPTHLIKTRGQQATLRCSPISGHTSVYWYQQALGLGLQFLLWYDEGEERNRGNFPPRFSGRQFPNYSSELNVNALELEDSALYLCASNPGILGSYNEQFFGPGTRLTVL.

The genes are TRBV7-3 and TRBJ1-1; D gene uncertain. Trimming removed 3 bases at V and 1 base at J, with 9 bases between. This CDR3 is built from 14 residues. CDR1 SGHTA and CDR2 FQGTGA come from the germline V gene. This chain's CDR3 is CASSFAAANTEAFF. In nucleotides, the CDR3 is TGTGCCAGCAGCTTCGCGGCGGCGAACACTGAAGCTTTCTTT.

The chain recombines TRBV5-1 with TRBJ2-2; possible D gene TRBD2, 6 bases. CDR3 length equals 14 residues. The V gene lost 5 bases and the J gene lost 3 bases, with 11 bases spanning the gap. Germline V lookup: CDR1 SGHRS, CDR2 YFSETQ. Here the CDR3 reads CASRGGIYTGELFF. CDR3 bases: TGCGCCAGCAGAGGAGGGATTTACACCGGGGAGCTGTTTTTT.

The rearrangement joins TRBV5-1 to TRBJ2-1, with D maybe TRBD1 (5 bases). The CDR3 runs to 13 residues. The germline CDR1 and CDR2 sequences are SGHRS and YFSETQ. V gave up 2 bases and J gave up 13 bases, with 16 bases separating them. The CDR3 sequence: CASSFGIETGQFF. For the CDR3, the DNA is TGCGCCAGCAGCTTTGGTATAGAAACAGGTCAGTTCTTC.

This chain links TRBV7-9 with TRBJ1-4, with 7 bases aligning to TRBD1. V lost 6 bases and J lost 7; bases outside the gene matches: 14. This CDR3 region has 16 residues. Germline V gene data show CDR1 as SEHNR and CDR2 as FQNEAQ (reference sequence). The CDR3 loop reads CASSYLHQGVGEKLFF. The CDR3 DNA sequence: TGTGCCAGCAGTTACCTCCATCAGGGGGTAGGTGAAAAACTGTTTTTT.

For the CDR3, the DNA is TGTGCCGGGGGACAGCGAAACACCGGGGAGCTGTTTTTT. It is translated as CAGGQRNTGELFF. The chain links TRBV7-9 to TRBJ2-2, with 7 bases fitting TRBD1. Germline lookup yields CDR1 SEHNR and CDR2 FQNEAQ (reference sequence). Trimming removed 11 bases from V and 2 bases from J; junction bases left unmatched: 5. The CDR3 is made up of 13 amino acids. Together with reference TRBV7-9 and TRBJ2-2, the CDR3 gives the full variable domain: DTGVSQNPRHKITKRGQNVTFRCDPISEHNRLYWYRQTLGQGPEFLTYFQNEAQLEKSRLLSDRFSAERPKGSFSTLEIQRTEQGDSAMYLCAGGQRNTGELFFGEGSRLTVL.

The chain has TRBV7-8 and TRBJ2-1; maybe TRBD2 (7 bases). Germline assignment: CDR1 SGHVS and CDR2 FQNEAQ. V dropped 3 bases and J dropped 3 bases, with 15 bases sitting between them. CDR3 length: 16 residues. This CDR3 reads CASSFVEGGYYNEQFF. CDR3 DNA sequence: TGTGCCAGCAGCTTCGTTGAGGGGGGGTACTACAATGAGCAGTTCTTC.

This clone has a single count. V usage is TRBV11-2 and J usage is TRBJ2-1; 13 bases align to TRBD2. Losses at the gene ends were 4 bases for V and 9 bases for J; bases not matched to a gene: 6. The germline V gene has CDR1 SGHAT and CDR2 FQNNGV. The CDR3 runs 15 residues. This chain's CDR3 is CASSSTTSGRVEQFF. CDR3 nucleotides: TGTGCCAGCAGCTCCACTACTAGCGGGAGGGTTGAGCAGTTCTTC. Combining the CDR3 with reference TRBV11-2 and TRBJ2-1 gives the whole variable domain EAGVAQSPRYKIIEKRQSVAFWCNPISGHATLYWYQQILGQGPKLLIQFQNNGVVDDSQLPKDRFSAERLKGVDSTLKIQPAKLEDSAVYLCASSSTTSGRVEQFFGPGTRLTVL.

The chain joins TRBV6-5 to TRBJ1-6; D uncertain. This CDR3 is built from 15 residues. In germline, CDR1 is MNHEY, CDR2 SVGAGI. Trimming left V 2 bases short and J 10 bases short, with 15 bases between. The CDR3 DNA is TGTGCCAGCAGTTACACCGATGGTCGGCGGTCACCCCTCCACTTT. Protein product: CASSYTDGRRSPLHF.

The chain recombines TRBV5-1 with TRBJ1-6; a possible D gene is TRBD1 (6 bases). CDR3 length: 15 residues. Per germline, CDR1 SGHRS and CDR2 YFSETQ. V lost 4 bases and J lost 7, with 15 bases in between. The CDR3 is CASSGTGLGNSPLHF. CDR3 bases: TGCGCCAGCAGCGGTACAGGGTTGGGGAATTCACCCCTCCACTTT.

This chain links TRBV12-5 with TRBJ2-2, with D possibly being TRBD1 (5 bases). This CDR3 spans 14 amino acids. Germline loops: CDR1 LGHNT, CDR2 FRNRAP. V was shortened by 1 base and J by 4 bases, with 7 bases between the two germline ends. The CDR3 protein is CASGLGQFTGELFF. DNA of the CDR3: TGTGCTAGTGGTTTGGGACAGTTCACCGGGGAGCTGTTTTTT.

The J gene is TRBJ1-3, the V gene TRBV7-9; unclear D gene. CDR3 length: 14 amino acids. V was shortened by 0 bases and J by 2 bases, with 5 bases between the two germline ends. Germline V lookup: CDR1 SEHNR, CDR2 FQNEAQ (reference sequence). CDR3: CASSLAPAGNTIYF. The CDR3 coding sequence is TGTGCCAGCAGCTTAGCTCCTGCTGGAAACACCATATATTTT.

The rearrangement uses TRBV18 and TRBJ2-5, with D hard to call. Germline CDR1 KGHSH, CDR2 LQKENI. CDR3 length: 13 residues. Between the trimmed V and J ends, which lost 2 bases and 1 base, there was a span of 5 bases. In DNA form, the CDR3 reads TGTGCCAGCTCACCAGGAGTCCAAGAGACCCAGTACTTC. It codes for CASSPGVQETQYF.

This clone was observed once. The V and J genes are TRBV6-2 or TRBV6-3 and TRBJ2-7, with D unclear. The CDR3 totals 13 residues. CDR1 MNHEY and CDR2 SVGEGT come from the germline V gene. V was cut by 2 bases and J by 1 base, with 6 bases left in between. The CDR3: CASSYTYSYEQYV. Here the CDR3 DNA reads TGTGCCAGCAGTTACACATATTCCTACGAGCAGTACGTC.

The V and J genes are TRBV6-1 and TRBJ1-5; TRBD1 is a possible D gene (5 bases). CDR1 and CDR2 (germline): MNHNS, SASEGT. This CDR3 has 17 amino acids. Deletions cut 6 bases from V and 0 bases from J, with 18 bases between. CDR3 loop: CASREPGDVISNQPQHF. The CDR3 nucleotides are TGTGCCAGCAGGGAACCGGGGGACGTGATTAGCAATCAGCCCCAGCATTTT.

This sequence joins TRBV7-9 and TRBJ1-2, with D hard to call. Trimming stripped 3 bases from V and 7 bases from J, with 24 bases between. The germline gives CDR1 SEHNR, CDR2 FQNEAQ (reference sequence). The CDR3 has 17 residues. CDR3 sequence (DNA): TGTGCCAGCAGCTTTAGTACCACTGGGAGCCGCCGGCGTGGCTACACCTTC. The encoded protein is CASSFSTTGSRRRGYTF.

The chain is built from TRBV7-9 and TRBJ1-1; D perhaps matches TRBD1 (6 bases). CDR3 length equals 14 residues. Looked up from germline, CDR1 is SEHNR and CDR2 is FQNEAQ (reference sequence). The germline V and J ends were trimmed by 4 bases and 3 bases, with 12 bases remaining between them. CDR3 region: CASSSQGVDTEAFF. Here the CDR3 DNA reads TGTGCCAGCAGCTCACAGGGTGTCGACACTGAAGCTTTCTTT.